These T cell receptor beta chains were read from a single sample in a study of T-cell reconstitution after alpha-beta-depleted transplantation in children. One entry per CDR3 protein results from TCRdb running MiXCR on the PCR reads. This repertoire shows over 400,000 distinct CDR3 sequences, 43% found once; its top ten account for around 29%. The input for sequencing was PBMCs, taken before TCRalphabeta/CD19-depleted stem cell transplant. These receptors were collected from a girl aged 2 to 10 with aplastic anemia, due to receive a stem cell transplant. Each CDR3 is given with its conserved first and last residue. Fields, in order: clone size, V gene, D gene, J gene, CDR3 protein, CDR3 DNA. The D gene is left open where the match is weak. Rows give clone size only sometimes, using once, few, many, or a class for an expanded clone.

abundance: once; v_gene: TRBV30; d_gene: -; j_gene: TRBJ2-1; CDR3aa: CAWSPDSVNEQFF; CDR3nt: TGTGCCTGGAGCCCCGACAGTGTCAATGAGCAGTTCTTC
abundance: -; v_gene: TRBV6-2/TRBV6-3; d_gene: -; j_gene: TRBJ1-1; CDR3aa: CAGSPWGGATEAFF; CDR3nt: TGTGCCGGCAGTCCGTGGGGAGGGGCCACTGAAGCTTTCTTT
abundance: once; v_gene: TRBV3-1; d_gene: -; j_gene: TRBJ1-3; CDR3aa: CASSPLGGPSSGNTIYF; CDR3nt: TGTGCCAGCAGCCCTCTGGGGGGCCCGAGCTCTGGAAACACCATATATTTT
abundance: -; v_gene: TRBV7-8; d_gene: TRBD1; j_gene: TRBJ2-7; CDR3aa: CASSLGTGGGYEQYF; CDR3nt: TGTGCCAGCAGCTTAGGGACAGGGGGTGGCTACGAGCAGTACTTC
abundance: many; v_gene: TRBV5-1; d_gene: TRBD1; j_gene: TRBJ2-1; CDR3aa: CASSLWSRGTANTNEQFF; CDR3nt: TGCGCCAGCAGCTTGTGGTCAAGGGGGACAGCGAACACCAATGAGCAGTTCTTC
abundance: -; v_gene: TRBV20-1; d_gene: -; j_gene: TRBJ1-5; CDR3aa: CSAVPGVLQPQHF; CDR3nt: TGCAGTGCTGTACCGGGTGTTCTACAGCCCCAGCATTTT
abundance: -; v_gene: TRBV20-1; d_gene: TRBD2; j_gene: TRBJ2-3; CDR3aa: CSARDMSGGTDTQYF; CDR3nt: TGCAGTGCTAGAGATATGAGCGGGGGAACAGATACGCAGTATTTT
abundance: many; v_gene: TRBV7-8; d_gene: -; j_gene: TRBJ2-3; CDR3aa: CASSSGEITDTQYF; CDR3nt: TGTGCCAGCAGCTCCGGGGAGATCACAGATACGCAGTATTTT
abundance: -; v_gene: TRBV28; d_gene: -; j_gene: TRBJ2-7; CDR3aa: CASSRGGSRAYEQYF; CDR3nt: TGTGCCAGCAGCAGGGGCGGGTCCCGAGCCTACGAGCAGTACTTC
abundance: -; v_gene: TRBV7-2; d_gene: -; j_gene: TRBJ2-5; CDR3aa: CASSFSAVQETQYF; CDR3nt: TGTGCCAGCAGCTTTTCAGCGGTTCAAGAGACCCAGTACTTC
abundance: few; v_gene: TRBV3-1; d_gene: -; j_gene: TRBJ2-7; CDR3aa: CASSRGASSYEQYF; CDR3nt: TGTGCCAGCAGCCGTGGGGCCTCTTCCTACGAGCAGTACTTC
abundance: -; v_gene: TRBV29-1; d_gene: -; j_gene: TRBJ2-2; CDR3aa: CSARIGGSDWTGELFF; CDR3nt: TGCAGCGCTCGAATCGGCGGATCTGATTGGACCGGGGAGCTGTTTTTT
abundance: few; v_gene: TRBV20-1; d_gene: -; j_gene: TRBJ1-2; CDR3aa: CSASTSDNYGYTF; CDR3nt: TGCAGTGCTAGCACGAGTGATAACTATGGCTACACCTTC
abundance: -; v_gene: TRBV27; d_gene: TRBD1; j_gene: TRBJ2-5; CDR3aa: CASSSISTGEETQYF; CDR3nt: TGTGCCAGCAGTTCAATATCGACAGGGGAAGAGACCCAGTACTTC
abundance: -; v_gene: TRBV10-3; d_gene: -; j_gene: TRBJ2-7; CDR3aa: CAISESRDTSYEQYF; CDR3nt: TGTGCCATCAGTGAGTCGCGGGATACCTCTTACGAGCAGTACTTC
abundance: -; v_gene: TRBV20-1; d_gene: TRBD2; j_gene: TRBJ2-1; CDR3aa: CSARELLAGDNNEQFF; CDR3nt: TGCAGTGCTAGAGAGTTGCTAGCGGGGGATAACAATGAGCAGTTCTTC
abundance: once; v_gene: TRBV5-4; d_gene: -; j_gene: TRBJ2-3; CDR3aa: CASSLGSPSTDTQYF; CDR3nt: TGTGCCAGCAGCTTGGGGAGTCCTAGCACAGATACGCAGTATTTT
abundance: -; v_gene: TRBV11-2; d_gene: TRBD1; j_gene: TRBJ1-2; CDR3aa: CASSLHRGPYGYTF; CDR3nt: TGTGCCAGCAGCTTGCACAGGGGTCCCTATGGCTACACCTTC
abundance: few; v_gene: TRBV5-1; d_gene: -; j_gene: TRBJ1-2; CDR3aa: CASSHRGTNYGYTF; CDR3nt: TGCGCCAGCAGCCACCGGGGCACCAACTATGGCTACACCTTC
abundance: few; v_gene: TRBV21-1; d_gene: -; j_gene: TRBJ2-7; CDR3aa: CASSKGGCEQYF; CDR3nt: TGTGCCAGCAGCAAAGGAGGGTGCGAGCAGTACTTC
abundance: many; v_gene: TRBV29-1; d_gene: TRBD2; j_gene: TRBJ2-5; CDR3aa: CSGGGGSAETQYF; CDR3nt: TGCAGCGGCGGGGGAGGGTCCGCGGAGACCCAGTACTTC
abundance: once; v_gene: TRBV7-6; d_gene: TRBD1; j_gene: TRBJ2-5; CDR3aa: CASSIQGTGSRETQYF; CDR3nt: TGTGCCAGCAGCATACAAGGGACAGGGAGTCGGGAGACCCAGTACTTC